This TCR beta chain was found in a study of shared clonotypes between healthy human individuals. Study outcomes and limitations: Blood alone was sampled, and tissue repertoires likely differ.

Clones were sequenced by immunoSEQ multiplex PCR, and TCRdb holds only the in-frame ones, with some missing. The sample has 2 million to 2.5 million clones, roughly 93% seen once. To note about this clone: Its antigen is not identified.

This CDR3 has 13 residues. V dropped 0 bases and J dropped 7; count of bases not matched to a gene: 1. Germline CDR1 LNHNV, CDR2 YYDKDF (reference sequence). The source is a man younger than 35 in good health. Some clones in this sample may be carry-over from other donors' samples. Sequenced: naive CD4+ T cells from PBMCs. Subset denoted: CD45RA+ positively selected. V gene TRBV15 combines with J gene TRBJ2-5; 8 bases align to TRBD2. CDR3 loop: CATSRDRGGTQYF. CDR3 coding DNA: TGTGCCACCAGCAGAGATCGGGGGGGGACCCAGTACTTC. The full variable domain, rest sourced from reference TRBV15 and TRBJ2-5, is DAMVIQNPRYQVTQFGKPVTLSCSQTLNHNVMYWYQQKSSQAPKLLFHYYDKDFNNEADTPDNFQSRRPNTSFCFLDIRSPGLGDTAMYLCATSRDRGGTQYFGPGTRLLVL.